The next 11 T cell receptor beta chains were all read from a single sample in a study of technical replicates of blood from a handful of donors. Produced via immunoSEQ multiplex PCR; TCRdb's table is partial and in-frame only. The sample has approximately 70,000 clones; 91% are singletons. Sample: T cells isolated from PBMCs. Every receptor here comes from a human donor in good health. Some clones in this sample may be carry-over from other donors' samples.

The rearrangement links TRBV21-1 to TRBJ1-2. TRBV21-1 is given as a pseudogene. This CDR3 is built from 15 residues. DNA of the CDR3: TGTGCCAGCAGCGAAACACCCGGGATGAGGTATGGCTACACCTTC. It translates to CASSETPGMRYGYTF.

The chain links TRBV7-2 to TRBJ2-1; 8 nucleotides line up with TRBD2. Germline V CDR1 and CDR2: SGHTA, FQGNSA. This CDR3 comprises 13 residues. The J segment lost 9 bases and the V segment lost 1 base, leaving 2 bases of the junction unmatched. CDR3 nucleotides: TGTGCCAGCAGCTTAGAGAGCGGGAGTGAGCAGTTCTTC. Its protein product is CASSLESGSEQFF.

This rearrangement joins TRBV28 to TRBJ1-5; D is possibly TRBD1 (6 bases). This CDR3 spans 15 amino acids. Trimming cost V 7 bases and J 2 bases, with 15 bases left between them. Germline CDR1 reads MDHEN; CDR2 reads SYDVKM. The DNA of the CDR3 is TGTGCCAGCAATTCCGCCGGGGGGCGCAATCAGCCCCAGCATTTT. Amino acid sequence: CASNSAGGRNQPQHF. Full variable domain (outside the CDR3, taken from reference TRBV28 and TRBJ1-5): DVKVTQSSRYLVKRTGEKVFLECVQDMDHENMFWYRQDPGLGLRLIYFSYDVKMKEKGDIPEGYSVSREKKERFSLILESASTNQTSMYLCASNSAGGRNQPQHFGDGTRLSIL.

V and J are TRBV18 and TRBJ2-1; 11 positions match TRBD1. This CDR3 is built from 15 residues. V dropped 2 bases and J dropped 5; count of bases not matched to a gene: 2. Per the germline V gene, CDR1 is KGHSH and CDR2 is LQKENI. The CDR3 spells CASSPGQGANNEQFF. The CDR3, as DNA: TGTGCCAGCTCACCAGGACAGGGGGCGAACAATGAGCAGTTCTTC.

This sequence joins TRBV30 and TRBJ2-7; D unresolved. The V gene lost 2 bases and the J gene lost 3 bases, with 8 bases spanning the gap. Germline CDR1 GTSNPN, CDR2 SVGIG (reference sequence). This CDR3 is 12 amino acids long. CDR3 in amino acids: CAWSSAIYEQYF. Here the CDR3 DNA reads TGTGCCTGGAGTTCCGCTATCTACGAGCAGTACTTC.

The V gene is TRBV29-1, the J gene TRBJ2-5; D might be TRBD2 (6 bases). The closer fit of TRBJ2-7 to the DNA end suggests the J call may be wrong. The CDR3 has 11 amino acids. Germline V gives CDR1 SQVTM, CDR2 ANQGSEA. Here the CDR3 DNA reads TGCAGCGTTGACCGGGGGTACGAGCAGTACTTC. Its translation: CSVDRGYEQYF.

The chain recombines TRBV5-4 with TRBJ1-5, with D possibly TRBD1 on 5 matching bases. Germline V gene data show CDR1 as SGHNT and CDR2 as YYREEE (reference sequence). CDR3 length: 15 residues. Trimming removed 4 bases from V and 1 base from J, with 12 bases in between. The CDR3 DNA is TGTGCCAGCAGCGTCGGGGGAGGGAGCAATCAGCCCCAGCATTTT. Encoded protein: CASSVGGGSNQPQHF.

The chain couples TRBV6-4 to TRBJ2-1; a weak D match, TRBD2 (6 bases). V shed 1 base and J shed 4 bases, with 14 bases lying between them. Germline V lookup: CDR1 MRHNA, CDR2 SNTAGT. This CDR3 is built from 16 residues. The CDR3 is CASSDLASGHYNEQFF. CDR3 sequence (DNA): TGTGCCAGCAGTGACTTGGCGAGCGGGCATTACAATGAGCAGTTCTTC.

The gene calls are TRBV28 and TRBJ1-1; D call uncertain. Germline V gives CDR1 MDHEN, CDR2 SYDVKM. The CDR3 loop spans 14 amino acids. V was pared by 1 base and J by 1 base, with 7 bases between. CDR3 loop: CASSLSSRNTEAFF. The CDR3 nucleotides are TGTGCCAGCAGTTTATCCTCTAGGAACACTGAAGCTTTCTTT.

This chain connects TRBV4-1 to TRBJ2-7; D is possibly TRBD2 (5 bases). The germline V gene has CDR1 MGHRA and CDR2 YSYEKL. The V and J ends lost 4 bases and 1 base respectively, with 14 bases between them. CDR3 length equals 15 residues. Here the CDR3 reads CASSLSGVGSYEQYF. The CDR3 nucleotides are TGCGCCAGCAGCCTCTCCGGGGTGGGGTCCTACGAGCAGTACTTC.

The rearrangement links TRBV5-1 to TRBJ2-7; TRBD2 agrees at 11 bases. Germline V CDR1 and CDR2: SGHRS, YFSETQ. With V trimmed by 2 bases and J by 3 bases, 1 base remained unmatched. The CDR3 loop spans 14 amino acids. The CDR3 DNA sequence: TGCGCCAGCAGCTTTAGCGGGGGGGACTACGAGCAGTACTTC. Its translation is CASSFSGGDYEQYF.